This T cell receptor beta chain was found in a study of blood T cell repertoires in COVID-19. Germline V lookup: CDR1 MGHRA, CDR2 YSYEKL. The length of the CDR3 is 15 residues. With 0 bases removed from V and 0 bases from J, the gap between germline ends came to 8 bases. TCRdb's table, derived via immunoSEQ multiplex PCR, lists solely in-frame clones and lacks some. The sample records 170,000 or so clones, about 87% being singletons. The sequenced sample consisted of peripheral blood. This clonotype originated in a man aged 35 to 55 with active or convalescent COVID-19. V and J are TRBV4-1 and TRBJ1-1; D remains ambiguous. The chain's CDR3 is CASSQERGLNTEAFF. Here the CDR3 DNA reads TGCGCCAGCAGCCAAGAGCGGGGATTGAACACTGAAGCTTTCTTT.